These 10 T cell receptor beta chains share one sample of origin, sequenced in a study of neurological immune-mediated disorders. Each CDR3 protein gets one entry after TCRdb re-called the 5' RACE reads with MiXCR. The sample yields 40,000 to 55,000 distinct CDR3 sequences, 10% seen once. The sample taken for sequencing was PBMCs. All receptors derive from a woman in her 40s with HTLV-1-associated myelopathy (HAM/TSP).

This clonotype was recorded at least ten times. This rearrangement joins TRBV7-6 to TRBJ2-1, with TRBD1 as a possible D gene (5 bases). The CDR3 runs to 15 residues. Trimming pared 4 bases from V and 4 bases from J, leaving 14 bases between. Germline V gene sequence: CDR1 SGHVS, CDR2 FNYEAQ. The CDR3 sequence is CASSSGQGLYNEQFF. The CDR3 DNA sequence: TGTGCCAGCAGCTCCGGTCAGGGCCTATACAATGAGCAGTTCTTC.

This clonotype has ten or more counts. This chain connects TRBV6-2 or TRBV6-3 to TRBJ2-7; D is perhaps TRBD1 or TRBD2 (5 bases each). V lost 4 bases and J 4 bases, leaving 11 bases between the germline ends. The CDR3 extends over 13 amino acids. CDR1 is MNHEY and CDR2 is SVGEGT in the germline V gene. As DNA, the CDR3 is TGTGCCAGCAGTTTTGGGACGAAATACGAGCAGTACTTC. Amino acids: CASSFGTKYEQYF.

Notes on this clonotype: At one end the junction does not follow the germline gene, possibly because of a read error. The chain joins TRBV30 to TRBJ2-1, with 7 bases aligning to TRBD2. The CDR3 spans 14 residues. Germline values: CDR1 GTSNPN, CDR2 SVGIG (reference sequence). CDR3 residues: CAWSGSGSADEQIF. The CDR3 coding sequence is TGTGCCTGGAGTGGTAGCGGGTCCGCGGATGAGCAGATCTTC.

In its sample, this clonotype was seen many times. The rearrangement uses TRBV27 and TRBJ2-5, with D maybe TRBD1 (5 bases). The V and J ends lost 0 bases and 5 bases respectively, with 13 bases between them. CDR3 length equals 15 residues. The germline CDR1 and CDR2 sequences are MNHEY and SMNVEV (reference sequence). The CDR3 spells CASSLSQGSFETQYF. In nucleotides, the CDR3 is TGTGCCAGCAGTTTATCGCAGGGTAGTTTTGAGACCCAGTACTTC.

This clonotype was picked up many times. The genes are TRBV7-9 and TRBJ1-6; D is undetermined. The CDR3 sequence is 14 residues long. The germline V gene encodes CDR1 SEHNR and CDR2 FQNEAQ (reference sequence). The CDR3 coding sequence is TGTGCGGAGCATCTCCTGACGGTGGATTCACCCCTCCACTTT. Protein sequence: CAEHLLTVDSPLHF.

By its share, this clonotype is medium-sized (0.01 to 0.1%). The chain combines TRBV20-1 with TRBJ2-3; TRBD2 aligns across 8 bases. Per germline, CDR1 DFQATT and CDR2 SNEGSKA (reference sequence). V was pared by 3 bases and J by 5 bases, with 7 bases of the junction left unmatched. The length of the CDR3 is 14 residues. CDR3 bases: TGCAGTGCTAGCCGGGGGGGTCCGGGAGATACGCAGTATTTT. Translating gives CSASRGGPGDTQYF.

This clonotype was detected ten times or more. This sequence joins TRBV20-1 and TRBJ2-1; D not resolved. The CDR3 has 13 residues. Trimming stripped 5 bases from V and 5 bases from J, with 13 bases between. The V gene's germline CDR1 is DFQATT and CDR2 SNEGSKA (reference sequence). The CDR3 protein is CSAVPWGNNEQFF. For the CDR3, the DNA is TGCAGTGCTGTCCCTTGGGGTAACAATGAGCAGTTCTTC.

This clonotype was detected many times. This chain connects TRBV7-2 to TRBJ2-1; TRBD2 matches 10 bases. V gave up 5 bases and J gave up 13 bases; unmatched junction bases: 17. CDR3 size: 16 residues. Germline assignment: CDR1 SGHTA and CDR2 FQGNSA. The CDR3 loop is CASSLTSGDLQGAQFF. In DNA form, the CDR3 reads TGTGCCAGCAGCCTAACTAGCGGGGACTTACAAGGGGCACAGTTCTTC.

This clonotype was recorded many times. J is TRBJ1-4 and V is TRBV29-1, with 7 bases that match TRBD1. Germline V gene lookup returns CDR1 SQVTM and CDR2 ANQGSEA. The CDR3 loop spans 17 amino acids. V shed 4 bases, J shed 8 bases, and the junction held 19 bases outside the gene matches. As DNA, the CDR3 is TGCAGCGTTGGGAGGACAGGACTGTCCATGGTTCGGGAAAAACTGTTTTTT. Protein sequence: CSVGRTGLSMVREKLFF.

This clonotype showed up many times. This sequence joins TRBV7-2 and TRBJ2-7, with D perhaps TRBD2 (5 bases). Trimming took 5 bases from V and 2 from J, leaving 13 bases between them. Looked up from germline, CDR1 is SGHTA and CDR2 is FQGNSA. The CDR3 extends over 14 amino acids. The chain's CDR3 is CASSRSPGTYEQYF. CDR3 coding DNA: TGTGCCAGCAGCCGCTCGCCGGGAACCTACGAGCAGTACTTC.